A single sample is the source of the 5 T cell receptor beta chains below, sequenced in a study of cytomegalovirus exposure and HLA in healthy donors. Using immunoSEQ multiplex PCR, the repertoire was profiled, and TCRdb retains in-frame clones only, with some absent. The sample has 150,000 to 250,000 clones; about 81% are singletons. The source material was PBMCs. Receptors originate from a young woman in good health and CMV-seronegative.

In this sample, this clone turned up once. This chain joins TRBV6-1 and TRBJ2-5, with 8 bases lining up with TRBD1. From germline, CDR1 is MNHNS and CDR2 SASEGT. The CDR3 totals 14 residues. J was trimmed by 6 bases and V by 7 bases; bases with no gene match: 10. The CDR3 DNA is TGTGCCAGCACCCCGGACAGGGCGGTAAAGACCCAGTACTTC. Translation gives CASTPDRAVKTQYF.

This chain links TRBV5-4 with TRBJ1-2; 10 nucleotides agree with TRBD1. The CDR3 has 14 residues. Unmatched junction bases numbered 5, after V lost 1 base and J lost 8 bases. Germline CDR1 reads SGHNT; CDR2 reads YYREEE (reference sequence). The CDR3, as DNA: TGTGCCAGCAGCTTGTGGGGGACAGGGGCCGGCTACACCTTC. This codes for CASSLWGTGAGYTF.

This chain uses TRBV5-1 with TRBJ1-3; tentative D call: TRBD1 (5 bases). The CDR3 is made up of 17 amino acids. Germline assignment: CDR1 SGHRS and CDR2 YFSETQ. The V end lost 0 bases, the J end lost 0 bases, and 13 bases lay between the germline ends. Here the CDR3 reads CASSLAGRATSGNTIYF. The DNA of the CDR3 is TGCGCCAGCAGCTTGGCAGGGAGGGCTACCTCTGGAAACACCATATATTTT.

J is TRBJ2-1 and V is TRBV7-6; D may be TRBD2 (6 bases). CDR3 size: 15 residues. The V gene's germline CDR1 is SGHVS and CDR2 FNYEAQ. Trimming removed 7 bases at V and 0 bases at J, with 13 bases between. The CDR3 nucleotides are TGTGCCAGCAACACCGGGGGAGGCTCCTACAATGAGCAGTTCTTC. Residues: CASNTGGGSYNEQFF.

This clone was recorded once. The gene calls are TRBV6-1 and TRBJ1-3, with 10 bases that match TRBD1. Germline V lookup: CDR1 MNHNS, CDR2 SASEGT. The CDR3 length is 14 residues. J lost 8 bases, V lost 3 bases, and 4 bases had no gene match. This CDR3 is CASSDGQGVDTIYF. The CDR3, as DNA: TGTGCCAGCAGTGACGGACAGGGGGTAGACACCATATATTTT.